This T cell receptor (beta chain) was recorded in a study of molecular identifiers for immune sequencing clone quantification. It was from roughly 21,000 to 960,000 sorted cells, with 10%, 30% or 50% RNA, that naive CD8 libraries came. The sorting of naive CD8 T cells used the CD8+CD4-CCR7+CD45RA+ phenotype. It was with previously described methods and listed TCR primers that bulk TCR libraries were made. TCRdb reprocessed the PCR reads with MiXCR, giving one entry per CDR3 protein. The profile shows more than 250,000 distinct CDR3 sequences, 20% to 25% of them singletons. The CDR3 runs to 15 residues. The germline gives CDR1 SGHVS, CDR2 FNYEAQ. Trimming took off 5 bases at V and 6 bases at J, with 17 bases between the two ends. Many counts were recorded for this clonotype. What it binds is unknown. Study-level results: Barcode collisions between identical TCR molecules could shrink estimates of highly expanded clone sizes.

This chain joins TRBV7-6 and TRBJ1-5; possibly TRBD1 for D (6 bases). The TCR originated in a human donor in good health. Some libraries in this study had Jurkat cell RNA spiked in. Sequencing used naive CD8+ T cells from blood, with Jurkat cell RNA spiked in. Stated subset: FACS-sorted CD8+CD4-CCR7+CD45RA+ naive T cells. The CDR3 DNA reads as TGTGCCAGCAGCAGAGGGCAGGGGATGGGTCAGCCCCAGCATTTT. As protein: CASSRGQGMGQPQHF.